The present entry profiles one TCR beta chain with its context. Profiling relied on immunoSEQ multiplex PCR, and the TCRdb table lists in-frame clones only, not all of them. Among 350,000 to 400,000 clones listed, around 92% were seen once. The sample originates from a study of blood T cell repertoires in COVID-19. Sequencing was carried out using PBMCs or T cells enriched from blood (not recorded which). The source of this sequence is a woman younger than 45 who had recovered from COVID-19.

The chain's CDR3 is CASWGVMNTEAFF. CDR3 coding DNA: TGTGCCAGCTGGGGAGTTATGAACACTGAAGCTTTCTTT. V is TRBV19 and J is TRBJ1-1; D ambiguous. This CDR3 has 13 amino acids. Germline CDR1 is LNHDA and CDR2 is SQIVND (reference sequence). Trimming cost V 9 bases and J 0 bases, with 11 bases left between them.